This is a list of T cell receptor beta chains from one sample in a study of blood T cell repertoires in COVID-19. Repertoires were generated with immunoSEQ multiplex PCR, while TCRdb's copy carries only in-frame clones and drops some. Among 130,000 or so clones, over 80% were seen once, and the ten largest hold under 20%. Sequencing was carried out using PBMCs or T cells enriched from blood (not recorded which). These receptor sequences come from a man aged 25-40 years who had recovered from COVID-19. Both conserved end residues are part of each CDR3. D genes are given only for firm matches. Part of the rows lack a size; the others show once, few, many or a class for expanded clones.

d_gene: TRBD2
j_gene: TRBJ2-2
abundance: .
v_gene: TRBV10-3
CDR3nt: TGTGCCATCAGTGGGGGACTAGCGGGACCTAACACCGGGGAGCTGTTTTTT
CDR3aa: CAISGGLAGPNTGELFF

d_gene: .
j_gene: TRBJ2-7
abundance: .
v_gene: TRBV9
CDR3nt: TGTGCCAGCAGCGTAGGGGGGCCGCAAATCTACGAGCAGTACTTC
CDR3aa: CASSVGGPQIYEQYF

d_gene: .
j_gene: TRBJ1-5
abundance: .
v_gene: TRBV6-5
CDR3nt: TGTGCCAGCAGTATACAGGGTGCTCAGCCCCAGCATTTT
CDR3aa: CASSIQGAQPQHF

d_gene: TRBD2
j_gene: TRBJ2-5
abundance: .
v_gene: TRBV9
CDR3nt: TGTGCCAGCAGCGTCGGACTAGCGGAGACCCAGTACTTC
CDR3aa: CASSVGLAETQYF

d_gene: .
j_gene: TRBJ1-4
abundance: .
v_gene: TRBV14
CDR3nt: TGTGCCAGCAGCCTTTGGGGGGGTGAAAAACTGTTTTTT
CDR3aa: CASSLWGGEKLFF

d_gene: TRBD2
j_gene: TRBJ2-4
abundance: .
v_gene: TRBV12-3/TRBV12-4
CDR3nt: TGTGCCAGCAGCCTGGGGGGGAACATTCAGTACTTC
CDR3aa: CASSLGGNIQYF

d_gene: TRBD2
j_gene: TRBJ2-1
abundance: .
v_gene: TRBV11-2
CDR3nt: TGTGCCAGCAGCTCCCGGACTAGCGGGAGGGAGAGCTCCTACAATGAGCAGTTCTTC
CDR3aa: CASSSRTSGRESSYNEQFF

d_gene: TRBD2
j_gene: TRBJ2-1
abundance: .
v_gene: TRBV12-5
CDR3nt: TGTGCTAGTGGTTTCCCGACTAGCGGGGGGTCCTACAATGAGCAGTTCTTC
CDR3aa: CASGFPTSGGSYNEQFF

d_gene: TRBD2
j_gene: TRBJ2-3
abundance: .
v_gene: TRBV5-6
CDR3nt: TGTGCCAGCAGCTTTTTTAACCGTGGTGGGGGGGCAGATACGCAGTATTTT
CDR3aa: CASSFFNRGGGADTQYF

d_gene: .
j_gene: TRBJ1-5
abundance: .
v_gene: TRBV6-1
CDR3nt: TGTGCCAGCAGTGAAGTCCCGGGTTATAGCAATCAGCCCCAGCATTTT
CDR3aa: CASSEVPGYSNQPQHF

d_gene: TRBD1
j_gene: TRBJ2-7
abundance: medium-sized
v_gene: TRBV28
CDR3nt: TGTGCCAGCAGTTTGACAGGGATGTACGAGCAGTACTTC
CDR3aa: CASSLTGMYEQYF

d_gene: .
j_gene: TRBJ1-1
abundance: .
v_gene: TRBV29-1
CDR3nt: TGCAGCGCCAATAGGGGCACTGAAGCTTTCTTT
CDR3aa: CSANRGTEAFF

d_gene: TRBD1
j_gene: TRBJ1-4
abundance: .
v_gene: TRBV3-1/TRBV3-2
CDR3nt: TGTGCCAGCAGAACCGGGACAGGGGGTGAAAAACTGTTTTTT
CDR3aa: CASRTGTGGEKLFF

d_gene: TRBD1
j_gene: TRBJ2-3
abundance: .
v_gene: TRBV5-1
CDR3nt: TGCGCCAGCAGCACCGACAGGGGTAGCACAGATACGCAGTATTTT
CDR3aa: CASSTDRGSTDTQYF

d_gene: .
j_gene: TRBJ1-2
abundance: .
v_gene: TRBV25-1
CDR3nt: TGTGCCAGCAGTGAATTGCGTGGTGGCTACACCTTC
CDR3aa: CASSELRGGYTF

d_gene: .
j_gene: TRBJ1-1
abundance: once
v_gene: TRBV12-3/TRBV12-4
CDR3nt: TGTGCCAGCAGTTTAGGAGCCCCGGTAGCTTTCTTT
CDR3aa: CASSLGAPVAFF

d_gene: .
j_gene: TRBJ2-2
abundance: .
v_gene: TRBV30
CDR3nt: TGTGCCTTCTTGGCAGGGTTTAACGGGGAGCTGTTTTTT
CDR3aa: CAFLAGFNGELFF

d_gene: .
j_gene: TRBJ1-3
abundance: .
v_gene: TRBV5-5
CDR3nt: TGTGCCAGCAGCCCGGCAGGATTCGGAAACACCATATATTTT
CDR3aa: CASSPAGFGNTIYF

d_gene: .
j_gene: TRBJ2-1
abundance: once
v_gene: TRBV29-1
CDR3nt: TGCAGCGTTGGAGGCCCCGGAGGGAATGAGCAGTTCTTC
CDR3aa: CSVGGPGGNEQFF

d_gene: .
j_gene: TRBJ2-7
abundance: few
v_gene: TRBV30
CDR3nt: TGTGCCTGGAGTGGGACGGGAGTCGAGCAGTACTTC
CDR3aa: CAWSGTGVEQYF

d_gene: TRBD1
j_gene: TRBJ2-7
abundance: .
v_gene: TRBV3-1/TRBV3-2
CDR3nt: TGTGCCAGCAGCTCTCCGGACAGGGGAAGGCAGTACTTC
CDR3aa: CASSSPDRGRQYF

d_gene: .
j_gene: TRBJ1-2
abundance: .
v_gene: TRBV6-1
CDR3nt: TGTGCCAGCAGTGAAGCGCAGGCAGCCTATGGCTACACCTTC
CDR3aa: CASSEAQAAYGYTF

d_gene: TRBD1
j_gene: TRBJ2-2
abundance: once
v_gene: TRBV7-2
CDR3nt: TGTGCCAGCATCTCTCGAGGGACAGGGGGCGCGGGAGGCGGGGAGCTGTTTTTT
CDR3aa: CASISRGTGGAGGGELFF

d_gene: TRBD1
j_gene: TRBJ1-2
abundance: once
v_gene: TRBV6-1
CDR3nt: TGTGCCAGCAGTGACCATGGACAGGGGGCTGGTGGCTACACCTTC
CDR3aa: CASSDHGQGAGGYTF

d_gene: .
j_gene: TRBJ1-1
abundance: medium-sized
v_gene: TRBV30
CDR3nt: TGTGCCTGGATCCGTCACACTGAAGCTTTCTTT
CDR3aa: CAWIRHTEAFF

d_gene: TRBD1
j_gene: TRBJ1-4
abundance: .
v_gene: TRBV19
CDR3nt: TGTGCCAGTAGTATTGGACAGGGGGGAGAAAAACTGTTTTTT
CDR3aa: CASSIGQGGEKLFF

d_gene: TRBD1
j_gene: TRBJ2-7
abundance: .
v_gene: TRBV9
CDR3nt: TGTGCCAGCAGCGTCTCTCGGACAGGTCACGAGCAGTACTTC
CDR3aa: CASSVSRTGHEQYF

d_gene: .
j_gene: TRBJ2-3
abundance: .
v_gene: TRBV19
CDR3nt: TGTGCCAGTAGCATCGGGGGAGCAGATACGCAGTATTTT
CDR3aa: CASSIGGADTQYF

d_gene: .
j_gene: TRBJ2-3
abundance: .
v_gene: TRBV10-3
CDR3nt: TGTGCCATCAGTGAGTCTGGGCTGACCGGCACAGATACGCAGTATTTT
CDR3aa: CAISESGLTGTDTQYF

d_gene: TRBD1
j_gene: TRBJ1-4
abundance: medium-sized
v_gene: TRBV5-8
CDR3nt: TGTGCCAGCAGCTTGGATCAGACAGGGGGCAGAGAAAAACTGTTTTTT
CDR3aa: CASSLDQTGGREKLFF

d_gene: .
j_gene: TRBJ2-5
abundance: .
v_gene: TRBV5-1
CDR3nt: TGCGCCAGCAGCTTGGCCCCAGGGGAGAAGACCCAGTACTTC
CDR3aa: CASSLAPGEKTQYF

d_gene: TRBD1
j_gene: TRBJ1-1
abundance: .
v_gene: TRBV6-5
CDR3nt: TGTGCCAGCAGTCGGACAGGGGTGGACACTGAAGCTTTCTTT
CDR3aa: CASSRTGVDTEAFF

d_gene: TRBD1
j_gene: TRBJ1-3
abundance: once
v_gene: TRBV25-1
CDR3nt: TGTGCCAGCAGTGACCACAGGGGGTTATCTGGAAACACCATATATTTT
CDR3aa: CASSDHRGLSGNTIYF